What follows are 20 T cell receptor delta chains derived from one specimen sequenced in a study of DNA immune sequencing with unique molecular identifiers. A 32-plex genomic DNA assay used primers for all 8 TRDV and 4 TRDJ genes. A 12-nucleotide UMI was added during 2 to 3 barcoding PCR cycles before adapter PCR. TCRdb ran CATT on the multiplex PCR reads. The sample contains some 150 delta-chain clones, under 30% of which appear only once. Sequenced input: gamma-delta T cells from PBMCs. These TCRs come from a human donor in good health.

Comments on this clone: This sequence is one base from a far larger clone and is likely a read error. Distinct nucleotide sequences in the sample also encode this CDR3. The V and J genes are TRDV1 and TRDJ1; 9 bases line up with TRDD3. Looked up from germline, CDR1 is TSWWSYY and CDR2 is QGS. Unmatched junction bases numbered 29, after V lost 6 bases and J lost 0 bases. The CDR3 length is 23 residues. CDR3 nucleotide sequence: TGTGCTCTTGGAGAAACTCCTACCCCTTGGGAACTGGGGGACCGGGCGTACACCGATAAACTCATCTTT. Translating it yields CALGETPTPWELGDRAYTDKLIF.

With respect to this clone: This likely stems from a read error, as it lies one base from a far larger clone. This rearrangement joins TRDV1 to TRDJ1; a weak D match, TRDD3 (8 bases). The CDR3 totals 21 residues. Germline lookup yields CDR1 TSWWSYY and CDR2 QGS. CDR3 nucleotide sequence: TGTGCTCTTGGGGAAAATAAGGGTTCCTACATTGGGGGATTGAAAACCGTTAAACTCATCTTT. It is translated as CALGENKGSYIGGLKTVKLIF.

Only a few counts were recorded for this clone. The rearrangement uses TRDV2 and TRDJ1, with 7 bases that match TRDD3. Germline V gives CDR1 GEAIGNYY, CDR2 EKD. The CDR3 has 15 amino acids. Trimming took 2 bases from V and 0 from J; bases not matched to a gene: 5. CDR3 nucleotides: TGTGCCTGTGACAACATGGGGGACCACACCGATAAACTCATCTTT. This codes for CACDNMGDHTDKLIF.

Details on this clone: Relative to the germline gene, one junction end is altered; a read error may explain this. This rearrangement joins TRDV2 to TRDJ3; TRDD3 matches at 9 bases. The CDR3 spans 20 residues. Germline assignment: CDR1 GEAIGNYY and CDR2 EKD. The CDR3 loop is CAGDTVLGDPSSWDTRQMFF. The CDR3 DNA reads TGTGCCGGTGACACCGTACTGGGGGACCCCAGCTCCTGGGACACCCGACAGATGTTTTTC.

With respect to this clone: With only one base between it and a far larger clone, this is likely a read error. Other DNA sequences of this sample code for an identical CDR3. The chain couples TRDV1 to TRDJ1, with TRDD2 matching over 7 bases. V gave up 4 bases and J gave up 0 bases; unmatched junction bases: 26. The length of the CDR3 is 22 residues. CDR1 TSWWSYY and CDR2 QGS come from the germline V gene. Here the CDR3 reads CALGAFPTLPRGDTPYTDKLIF. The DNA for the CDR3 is TGTGCTCTTGGGGCCTTTCCTACGCTTCCTCGTGGGGACACGCCGTACACCGATAAACTCATCTTT.

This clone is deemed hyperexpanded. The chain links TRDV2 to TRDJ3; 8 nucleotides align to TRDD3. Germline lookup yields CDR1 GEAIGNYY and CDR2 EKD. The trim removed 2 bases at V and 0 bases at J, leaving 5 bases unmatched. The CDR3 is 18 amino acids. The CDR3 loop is CACDRLGGPSWDTRQMFF. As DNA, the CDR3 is TGTGCCTGTGACAGACTGGGGGGCCCCTCCTGGGACACCCGACAGATGTTTTTC.

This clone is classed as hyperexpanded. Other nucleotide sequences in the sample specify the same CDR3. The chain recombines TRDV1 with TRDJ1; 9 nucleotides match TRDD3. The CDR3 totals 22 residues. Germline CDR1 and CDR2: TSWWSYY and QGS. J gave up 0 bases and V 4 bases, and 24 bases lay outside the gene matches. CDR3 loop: CALGAFPTLPRGDTPYTDKLIF. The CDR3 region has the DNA TGTGCTCTTGGGGCCTTTCCTACGCTTCCTCGTGGGGATACGCCGTACACCGATAAACTCATCTTT.

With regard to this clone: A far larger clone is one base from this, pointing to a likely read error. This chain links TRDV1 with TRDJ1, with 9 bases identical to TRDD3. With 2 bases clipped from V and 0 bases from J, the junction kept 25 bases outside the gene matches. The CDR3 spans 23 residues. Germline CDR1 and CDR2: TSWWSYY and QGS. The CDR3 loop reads CALGETPTPWVLGDRAYTDKLIF. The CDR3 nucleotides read TGTGCTCTTGGGGAAACTCCTACCCCTTGGGTACTGGGGGACCGGGCGTACACCGATAAACTCATCTTT.

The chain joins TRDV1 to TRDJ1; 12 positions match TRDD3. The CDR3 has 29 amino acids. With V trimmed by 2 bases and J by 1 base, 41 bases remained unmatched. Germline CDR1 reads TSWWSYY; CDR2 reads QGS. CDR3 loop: CALGEWGRYSIAYPRPHYWGIPITDKLIF. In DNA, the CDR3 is TGTGCTCTTGGGGAATGGGGGCGATATTCCATCGCTTACCCGCGGCCACATTACTGGGGGATACCGATCACCGATAAACTCATCTTT.

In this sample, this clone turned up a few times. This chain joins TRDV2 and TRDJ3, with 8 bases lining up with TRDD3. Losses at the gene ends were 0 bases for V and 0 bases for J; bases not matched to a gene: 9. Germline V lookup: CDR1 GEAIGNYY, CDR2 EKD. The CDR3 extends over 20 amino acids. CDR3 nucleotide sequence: TGTGCCTGTGACACCTGGGGGATGGCCCGAAGCTCCTGGGACACCCGACAGATGTTTTTC. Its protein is CACDTWGMARSSWDTRQMFF.

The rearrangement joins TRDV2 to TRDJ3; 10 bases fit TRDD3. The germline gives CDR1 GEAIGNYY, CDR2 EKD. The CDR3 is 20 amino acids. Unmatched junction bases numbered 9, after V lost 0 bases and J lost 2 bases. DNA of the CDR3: TGTGCCTGTGACACCTTACTGGGGGATTCCCACACCTGGGACACCCGACAGATGTTTTTC. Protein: CACDTLLGDSHTWDTRQMFF.

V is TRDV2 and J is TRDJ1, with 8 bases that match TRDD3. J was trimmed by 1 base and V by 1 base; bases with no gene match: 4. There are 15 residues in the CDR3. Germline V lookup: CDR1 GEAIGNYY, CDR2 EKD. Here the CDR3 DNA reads TGTGCCTGTGACACACTACTGGGGGGCACCGATAAACTCATCTTT. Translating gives CACDTLLGGTDKLIF.

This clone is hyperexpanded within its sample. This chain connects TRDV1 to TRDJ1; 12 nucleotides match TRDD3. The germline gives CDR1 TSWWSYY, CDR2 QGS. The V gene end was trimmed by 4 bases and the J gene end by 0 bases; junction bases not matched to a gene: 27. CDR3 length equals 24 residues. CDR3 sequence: CALGGTGPPPAPTGGYLYTDKLIF. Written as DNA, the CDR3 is TGTGCTCTTGGGGGAACAGGCCCCCCCCCTGCCCCTACTGGGGGATACCTATACACCGATAAACTCATCTTT.

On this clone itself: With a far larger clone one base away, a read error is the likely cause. The CDR3: CACDTVERTGGTDKLIF. The CDR3 nucleotides read TGTGCCTGTGACACCGTAGAACGTACTGGGGGAACAGATAAACTCATCTTT. This sequence joins TRDV2 and TRDJ1; 9 bases align to TRDD3. The CDR3 contains 17 residues. CDR1 and CDR2 from the germline V gene are GEAIGNYY and EKD. J lost 5 bases, V lost 0 bases, and 12 bases had no gene match.

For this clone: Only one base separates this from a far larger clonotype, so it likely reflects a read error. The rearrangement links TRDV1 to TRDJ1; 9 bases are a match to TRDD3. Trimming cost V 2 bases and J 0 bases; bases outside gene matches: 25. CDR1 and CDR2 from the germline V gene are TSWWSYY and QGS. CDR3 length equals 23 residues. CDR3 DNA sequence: TGTGCTCTTGGGGAAACTCCTACCCCTTGGGAACTGGGGGACTGGGCGTACACCGATAAACTCATCTTT. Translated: CALGETPTPWELGDWAYTDKLIF.

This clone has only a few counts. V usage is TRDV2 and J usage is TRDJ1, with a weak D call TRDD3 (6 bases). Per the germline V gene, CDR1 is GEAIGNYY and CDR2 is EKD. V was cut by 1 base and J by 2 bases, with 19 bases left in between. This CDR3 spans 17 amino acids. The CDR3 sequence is CACDTLVLGEFTDKLIF. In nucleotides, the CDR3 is TGTGCCTGTGACACGTTAGTACTGGGCGAATTTACCGATAAACTCATCTTT.

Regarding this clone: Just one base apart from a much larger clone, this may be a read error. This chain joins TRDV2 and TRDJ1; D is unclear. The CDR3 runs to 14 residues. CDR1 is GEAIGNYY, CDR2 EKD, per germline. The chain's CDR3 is CAYDTVAYTDKLIF. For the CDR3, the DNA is TGTGCCTATGACACCGTGGCATACACCGATAAACTCATCTTT.

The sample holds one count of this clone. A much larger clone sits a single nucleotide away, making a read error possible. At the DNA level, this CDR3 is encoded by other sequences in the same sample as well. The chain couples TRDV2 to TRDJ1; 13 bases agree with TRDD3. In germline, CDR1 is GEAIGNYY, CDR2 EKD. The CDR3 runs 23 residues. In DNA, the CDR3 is TGTGCCTGTGACCCTCTCAGGTCGCCTTTCCTACTGGGGGATACGGGGTACACCGATAAACTCATCTTC. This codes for CACDPLRSPFLLGDTGYTDKLIF.

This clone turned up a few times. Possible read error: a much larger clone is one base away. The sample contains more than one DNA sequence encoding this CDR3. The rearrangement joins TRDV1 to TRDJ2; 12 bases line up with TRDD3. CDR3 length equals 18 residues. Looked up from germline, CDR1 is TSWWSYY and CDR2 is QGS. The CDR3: CALGEITWGIRPTAQLFF. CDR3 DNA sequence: TGTGCTCTCGGGGAAATAACCTGGGGGATACGCCCGACAGCACAACTCTTCTTT.

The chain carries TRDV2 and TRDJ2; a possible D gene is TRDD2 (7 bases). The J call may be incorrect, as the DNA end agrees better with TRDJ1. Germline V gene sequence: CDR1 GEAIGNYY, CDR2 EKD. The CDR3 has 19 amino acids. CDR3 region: CACEGFPTPGGKYTDKLIF. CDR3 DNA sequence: TGTGCCTGTGAAGGGTTTCCTACGCCGGGGGGAAAGTACACCGATAAACTCATCTTT.